Following are 5 T cell receptor beta chains from one sample sequenced in a study of low-dose radiotherapy and immunotherapy resistance in tumors. Both TCRalpha and TCRbeta chains were reverse transcribed with V-gene-specific primers. The TCRs were subjected to amplification over about 20 PCR cycles employing a constant-region primer in conjunction with a V-primer adapter. Each CDR3 protein is one row after TCRdb ran MiXCR on the reads. The sample has about 6,400 distinct CDR3 sequences, 55% to 75% seen once. Every receptor here comes from a human donor with advanced metastatic prostate, ovarian, gallbladder or colorectal cancer (not recorded which). This table probably holds off-target reads from a library built for another chain.

This clonotype has just a few counts. V gene TRBV10-3 combines with J gene TRBJ2-1; TRBD2 aligns across 9 bases. There are 13 residues in the CDR3. CDR1 and CDR2 (germline): ENHRY, SYGVKD. Trimming cost V 10 bases and J 7 bases; bases outside gene matches: 8. CDR3 in DNA: TGTGCCACCTTAGCGGGAGTGGTGAATGAGCAGTTCTTC. Its translation is CATLAGVVNEQFF.

V usage is TRBV19 and J usage is TRBJ1-1; 8 positions match TRBD1. The CDR3 runs to 14 residues. Unmatched junction bases numbered 2, after V lost 2 bases and J lost 3 bases. CDR1 LNHDA and CDR2 SQIVND come from the germline V gene (reference sequence). In nucleotides, the CDR3 is TGTGCCAGTAGTATACAGGGGGCGGACACTGAAGCTTTCTTT. Translation gives CASSIQGADTEAFF.

This clonotype was seen a few times. CDR3 nucleotide sequence: TGTGCCAGCAGTGGCACTAGCCGCTCTTGGGAGCAGTACTTC. Its translation: CASSGTSRSWEQYF. The chain is built from TRBV28 and TRBJ2-7, with a possible D match to TRBD2 (6 bases). The CDR3 runs 14 residues. CDR1 and CDR2 (germline): MDHEN, SYDVKM. Deletions cut 5 bases from V and 7 bases from J, with 18 bases between.

The J gene is TRBJ2-1, the V gene TRBV3-1, with 13 bases aligning to TRBD2. The CDR3 is made up of 15 amino acids. The V gene end was trimmed by 4 bases and the J gene end by 8 bases; junction bases not matched to a gene: 5. CDR1 LGHDT and CDR2 YNNKEL come from the germline V gene (reference sequence). The CDR3 reads CASSLTSGGAHEQFF. The CDR3 coding sequence is TGTGCCAGCAGCCTCACTAGCGGGGGGGCCCATGAGCAGTTCTTC.

V and J are TRBV7-3 and TRBJ1-1; 8 bases are a match to TRBD1. The CDR3 sequence is 14 residues long. The junction had 7 bases not matched to a gene; V was cut back by 5 bases and J by 5 bases. Germline lookup yields CDR1 SGHTA and CDR2 FQGTGA. CDR3 residues: CASSLGQGDTEAFF. The CDR3 DNA is TGTGCCAGCAGCCTAGGACAGGGAGATACTGAAGCTTTCTTT.